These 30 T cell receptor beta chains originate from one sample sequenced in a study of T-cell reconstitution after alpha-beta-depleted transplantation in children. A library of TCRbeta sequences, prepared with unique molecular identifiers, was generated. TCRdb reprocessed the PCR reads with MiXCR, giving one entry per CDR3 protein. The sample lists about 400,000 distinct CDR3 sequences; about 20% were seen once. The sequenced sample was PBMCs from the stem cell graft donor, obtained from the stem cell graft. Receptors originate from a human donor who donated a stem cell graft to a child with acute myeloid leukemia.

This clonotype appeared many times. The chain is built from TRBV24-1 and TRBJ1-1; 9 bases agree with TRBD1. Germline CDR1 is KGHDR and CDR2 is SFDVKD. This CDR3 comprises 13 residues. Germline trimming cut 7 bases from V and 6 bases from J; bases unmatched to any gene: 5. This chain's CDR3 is CATRVGQGSEAFF. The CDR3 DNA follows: TGTGCCACCAGGGTCGGACAGGGGTCTGAAGCTTTCTTT.

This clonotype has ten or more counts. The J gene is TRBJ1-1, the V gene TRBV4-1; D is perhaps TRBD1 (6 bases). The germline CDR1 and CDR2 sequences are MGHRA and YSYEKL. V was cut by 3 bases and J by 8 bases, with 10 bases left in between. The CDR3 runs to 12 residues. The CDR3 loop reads CASSHGQNEAFF. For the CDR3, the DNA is TGCGCCAGCAGCCACGGACAGAACGAAGCTTTCTTT.

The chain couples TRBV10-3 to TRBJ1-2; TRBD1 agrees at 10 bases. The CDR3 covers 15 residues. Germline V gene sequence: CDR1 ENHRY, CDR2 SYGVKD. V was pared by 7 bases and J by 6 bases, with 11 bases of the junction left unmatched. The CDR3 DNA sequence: TGTGCCATCACCCAAAAAACAGGGACAGGGGATGGCTACACCTTC. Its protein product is CAITQKTGTGDGYTF.

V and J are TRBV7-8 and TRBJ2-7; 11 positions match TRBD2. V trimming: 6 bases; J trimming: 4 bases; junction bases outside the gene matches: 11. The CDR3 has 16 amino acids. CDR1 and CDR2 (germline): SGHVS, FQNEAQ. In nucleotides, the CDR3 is TGTGCCAGCAGACCAACTAGCGGGAGTCCGGTTTACGAGCAGTACTTC. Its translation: CASRPTSGSPVYEQYF.

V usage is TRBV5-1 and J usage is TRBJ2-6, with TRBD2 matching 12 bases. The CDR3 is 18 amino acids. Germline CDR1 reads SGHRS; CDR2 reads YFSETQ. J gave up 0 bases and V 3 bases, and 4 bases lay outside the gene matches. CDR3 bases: TGCGCCAGCAGCTCCGAGACTAGCGGGAGCTCTGGGGCCAACGTCCTGACTTTC. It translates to CASSSETSGSSGANVLTF. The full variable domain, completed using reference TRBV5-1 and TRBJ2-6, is KAGVTQTPRYLIKTRGQQVTLSCSPISGHRSVSWYQQTPGQGLQFLFEYFSETQRNKGNFPGRFSGRQFSNSRSEMNVSTLELGDSALYLCASSSETSGSSGANVLTFGAGSRLTVL.

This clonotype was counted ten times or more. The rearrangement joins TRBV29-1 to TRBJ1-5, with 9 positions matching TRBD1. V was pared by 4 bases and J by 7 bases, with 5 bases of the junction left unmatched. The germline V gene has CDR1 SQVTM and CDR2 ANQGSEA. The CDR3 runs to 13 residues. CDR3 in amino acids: CSVGTGAKQPQHF. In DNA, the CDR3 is TGCAGCGTTGGGACAGGGGCCAAACAGCCCCAGCATTTT.

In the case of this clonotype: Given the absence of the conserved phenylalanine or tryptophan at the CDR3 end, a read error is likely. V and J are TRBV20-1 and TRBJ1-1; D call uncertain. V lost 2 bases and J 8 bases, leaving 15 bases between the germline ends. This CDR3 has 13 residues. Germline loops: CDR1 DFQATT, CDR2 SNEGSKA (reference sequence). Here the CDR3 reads CSARSHGSLEAFC. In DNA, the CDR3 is TGCAGTGCTAGATCACATGGTTCGTTAGAAGCTTTCTGT.

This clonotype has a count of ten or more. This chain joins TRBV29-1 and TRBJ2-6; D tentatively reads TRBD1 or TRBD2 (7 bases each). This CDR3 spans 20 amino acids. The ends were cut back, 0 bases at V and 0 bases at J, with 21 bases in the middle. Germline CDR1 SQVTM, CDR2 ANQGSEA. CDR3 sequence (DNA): TGCAGCGTTGAAGAGTTCTGGCGGGGGACAGTAAGCTCTGGGGCCAACGTCCTGACTTTC. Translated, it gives CSVEEFWRGTVSSGANVLTF.

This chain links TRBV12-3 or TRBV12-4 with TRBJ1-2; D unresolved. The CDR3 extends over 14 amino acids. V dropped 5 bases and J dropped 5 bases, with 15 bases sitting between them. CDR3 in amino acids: CASSLTRAHYGYTF. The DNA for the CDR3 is TGTGCCAGCAGTCTCACCCGGGCCCATTATGGCTACACCTTC.

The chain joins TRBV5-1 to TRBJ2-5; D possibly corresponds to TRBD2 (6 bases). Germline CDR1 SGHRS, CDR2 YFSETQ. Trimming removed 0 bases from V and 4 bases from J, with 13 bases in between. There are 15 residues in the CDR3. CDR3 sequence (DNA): TGCGCCAGCAGCTTGGACGGGAGCCCGTCAGAGACCCAGTACTTC. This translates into CASSLDGSPSETQYF.

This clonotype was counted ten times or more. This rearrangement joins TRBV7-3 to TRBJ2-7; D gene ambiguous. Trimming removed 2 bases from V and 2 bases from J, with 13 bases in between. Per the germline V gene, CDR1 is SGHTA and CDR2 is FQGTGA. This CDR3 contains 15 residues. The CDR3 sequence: CASSLGPRNAYEQYF. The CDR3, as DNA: TGTGCCAGCAGCTTAGGTCCCCGAAACGCCTACGAGCAGTACTTC. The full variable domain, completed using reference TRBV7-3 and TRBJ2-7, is GAGVSQTPSNKVTEKGKYVELRCDPISGHTALYWYRQSLGQGPEFLIYFQGTGAADDSGLPNDRFFAVRPEGSVSTLKIQRTERGDSAVYLCASSLGPRNAYEQYFGPGTRLTVT.

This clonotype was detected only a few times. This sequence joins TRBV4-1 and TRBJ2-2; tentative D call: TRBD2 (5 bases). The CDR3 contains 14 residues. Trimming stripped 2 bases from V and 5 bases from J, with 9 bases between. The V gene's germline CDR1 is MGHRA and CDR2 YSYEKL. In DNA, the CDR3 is TGCGCCAGCAGCCAACGTGAGGGAACCGGGGAGCTGTTTTTT. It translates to CASSQREGTGELFF.

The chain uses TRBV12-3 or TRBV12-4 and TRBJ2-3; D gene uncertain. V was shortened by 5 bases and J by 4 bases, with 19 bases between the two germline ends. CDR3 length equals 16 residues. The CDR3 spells CASSPPHGLFADTQYF. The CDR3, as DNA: TGTGCCAGCAGTCCCCCCCATGGTCTCTTTGCAGATACGCAGTATTTT.

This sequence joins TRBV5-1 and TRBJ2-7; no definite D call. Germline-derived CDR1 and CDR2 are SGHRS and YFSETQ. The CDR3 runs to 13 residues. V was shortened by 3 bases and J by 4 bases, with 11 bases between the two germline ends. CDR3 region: CASSSVSTYEQYF. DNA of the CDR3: TGCGCCAGCAGCTCCGTCTCAACTTACGAGCAGTACTTC.

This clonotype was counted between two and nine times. The CDR3 loop is CSAAQGGYEQYF. CDR3 nucleotide sequence: TGCAGTGCTGCGCAGGGGGGGTACGAGCAGTACTTC. V usage is TRBV20-1 and J usage is TRBJ2-7, with D possibly being TRBD1 or TRBD2 (7 bases each). The V end lost 5 bases, the J end lost 4 bases, and 12 bases lay between the germline ends. Germline V gene data show CDR1 as DFQATT and CDR2 as SNEGSKA (reference sequence). The CDR3 length is 12 residues.

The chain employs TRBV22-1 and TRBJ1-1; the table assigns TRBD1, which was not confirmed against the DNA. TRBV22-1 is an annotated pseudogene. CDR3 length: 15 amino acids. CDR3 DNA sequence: TGTCCTTCGGGACCGGGCCTTCCCAAGAACACTGAAGCTTTCTTT. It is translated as CPSGPGLPKNTEAFF.

The CDR3 DNA is TGCGCCAGCAGCCACCTGGGTTTAGAGCCCGGCAATGAGCAGTTCTTC. It encodes CASSHLGLEPGNEQFF. This chain connects TRBV4-1 to TRBJ2-1; no reliable D call. The germline V gene has CDR1 MGHRA and CDR2 YSYEKL. V gave up 3 bases and J gave up 6 bases, with 18 bases separating them. The CDR3 is made up of 16 amino acids.

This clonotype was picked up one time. The CDR3 bases are TGCGCCAGCAGCTTGGGGTTTGGGGACACTGAAGCTTTCTTT. This sequence encodes CASSLGFGDTEAFF. This sequence joins TRBV5-1 and TRBJ1-1; no firm D call. The CDR3 extends over 14 amino acids. V was trimmed by 0 bases and J by 3 bases, leaving 9 bases between them. The germline CDR1 and CDR2 sequences are SGHRS and YFSETQ.

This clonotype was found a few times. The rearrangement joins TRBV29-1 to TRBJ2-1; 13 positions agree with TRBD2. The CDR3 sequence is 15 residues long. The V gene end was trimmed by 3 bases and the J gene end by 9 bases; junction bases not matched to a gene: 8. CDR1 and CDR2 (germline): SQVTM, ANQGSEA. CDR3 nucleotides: TGCAGCGTTGAGGAACTAGCGGGAGGGCCTGGTGAGCAGTTCTTC. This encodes CSVEELAGGPGEQFF.

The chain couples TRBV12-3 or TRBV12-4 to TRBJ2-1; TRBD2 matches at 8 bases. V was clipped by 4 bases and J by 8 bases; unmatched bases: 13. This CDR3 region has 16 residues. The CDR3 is CASSYRRLAGLDEQFF. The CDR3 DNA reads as TGTGCCAGCAGTTATAGAAGGCTAGCGGGTTTGGATGAGCAGTTCTTC.

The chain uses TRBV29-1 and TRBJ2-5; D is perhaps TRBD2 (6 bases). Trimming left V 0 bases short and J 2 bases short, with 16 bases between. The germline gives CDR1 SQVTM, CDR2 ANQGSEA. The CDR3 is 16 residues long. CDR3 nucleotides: TGCAGCGTTGAAGAAGGCGGGGCGATGGAGCAAGAGACCCAGTACTTC. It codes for CSVEEGGAMEQETQYF.

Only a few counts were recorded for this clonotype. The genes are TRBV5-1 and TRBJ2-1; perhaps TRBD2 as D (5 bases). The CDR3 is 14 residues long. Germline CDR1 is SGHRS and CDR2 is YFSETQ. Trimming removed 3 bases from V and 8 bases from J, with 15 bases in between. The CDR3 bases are TGCGCCAGCAGCTCCGGCACTAGGGCCGATGAGCAGTTCTTC. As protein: CASSSGTRADEQFF.

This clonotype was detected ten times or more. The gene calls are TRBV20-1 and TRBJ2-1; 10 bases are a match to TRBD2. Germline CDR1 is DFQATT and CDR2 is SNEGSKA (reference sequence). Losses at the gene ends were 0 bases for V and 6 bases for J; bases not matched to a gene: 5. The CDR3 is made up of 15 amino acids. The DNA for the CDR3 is TGCAGTGCTAGAGATGGGAGCGGGAGGGCCAATGAGCAGTTCTTC. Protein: CSARDGSGRANEQFF.

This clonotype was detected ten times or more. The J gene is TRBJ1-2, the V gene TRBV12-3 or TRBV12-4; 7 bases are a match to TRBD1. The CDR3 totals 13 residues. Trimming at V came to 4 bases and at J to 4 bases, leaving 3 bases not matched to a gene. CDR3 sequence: CASSSQGSYGYTF. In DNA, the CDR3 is TGTGCCAGCAGTTCACAGGGGAGCTATGGCTACACCTTC.

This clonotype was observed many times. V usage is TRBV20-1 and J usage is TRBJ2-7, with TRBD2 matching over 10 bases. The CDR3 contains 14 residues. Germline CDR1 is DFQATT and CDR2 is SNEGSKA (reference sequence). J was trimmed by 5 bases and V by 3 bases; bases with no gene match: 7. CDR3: CSASWPSGRDEQYF. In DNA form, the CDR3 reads TGCAGTGCTAGTTGGCCTAGCGGGAGAGACGAGCAGTACTTC.

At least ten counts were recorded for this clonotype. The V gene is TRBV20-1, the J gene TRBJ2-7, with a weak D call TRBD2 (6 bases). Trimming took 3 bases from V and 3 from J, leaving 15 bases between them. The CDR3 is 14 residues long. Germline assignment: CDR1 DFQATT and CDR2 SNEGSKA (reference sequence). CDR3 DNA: TGCAGTGCTAGCCACGAGGGAGGTAGCTACGAGCAGTACTTC. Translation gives CSASHEGGSYEQYF.

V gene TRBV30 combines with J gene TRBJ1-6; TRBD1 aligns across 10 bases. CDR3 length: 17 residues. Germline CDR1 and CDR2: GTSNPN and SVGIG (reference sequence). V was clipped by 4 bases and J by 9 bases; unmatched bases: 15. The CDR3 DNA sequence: TGTGCCTGGAATCAATCACCGGGACAGGGGATCGTTTCACCCCTCCACTTT. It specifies CAWNQSPGQGIVSPLHF.

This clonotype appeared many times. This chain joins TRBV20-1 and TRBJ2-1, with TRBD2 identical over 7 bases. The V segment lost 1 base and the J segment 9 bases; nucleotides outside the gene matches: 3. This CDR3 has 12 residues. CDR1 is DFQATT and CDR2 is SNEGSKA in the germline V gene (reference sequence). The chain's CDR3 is CSARGGGGEQFF. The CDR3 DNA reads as TGCAGTGCTAGAGGGGGGGGAGGTGAGCAGTTCTTC.

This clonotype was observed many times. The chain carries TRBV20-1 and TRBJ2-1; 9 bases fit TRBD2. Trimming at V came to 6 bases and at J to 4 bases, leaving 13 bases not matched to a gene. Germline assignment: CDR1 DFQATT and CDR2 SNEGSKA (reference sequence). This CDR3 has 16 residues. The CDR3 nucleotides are TGCAGTGCCACCACCTTTGGGACTAGCCCGTACAATGAGCAGTTCTTC. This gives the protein CSATTFGTSPYNEQFF.

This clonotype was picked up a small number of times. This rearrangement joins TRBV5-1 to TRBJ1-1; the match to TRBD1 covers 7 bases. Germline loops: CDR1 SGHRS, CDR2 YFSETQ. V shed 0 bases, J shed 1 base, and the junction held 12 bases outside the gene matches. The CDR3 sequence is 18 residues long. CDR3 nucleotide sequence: TGCGCCAGCAGCTTGGCAGGACAGACAGGGCGGGCGAACACTGAAGCTTTCTTT. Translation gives CASSLAGQTGRANTEAFF.